These 18 T cell receptor beta chains originate from one sample sequenced in a study of siplizumab effects on memory and regulatory T cells. Their recognized antigens are unknown. The mixed lymphocyte reaction cells were grown together in coculture at 37°C for roughly 6 days. Sequencing was performed with immunoSEQ multiplex PCR; in TCRdb, only in-frame clones are kept and a portion is missing. The sample has 15,000 to 25,000 clones, about 40% seen once. The sequenced sample consisted of CFSE-low (dividing) CD4+ T cells sorted from an allogeneic mixed lymphocyte reaction. Source of these receptors: a human donor in good health; the cells came from an allogeneic mixed lymphocyte reaction. Some clones in this sample may be carry-over from other donors' samples.

This clone is medium-sized. The chain links TRBV29-1 to TRBJ1-1, with 8 nucleotides matching TRBD1. The CDR3 length is 14 residues. Trimming cost V 6 bases and J 6 bases; bases outside gene matches: 12. Germline V gene sequence: CDR1 SQVTM, CDR2 ANQGSEA. CDR3 DNA sequence: TGCAGCGTGTACCGACAGGGGAGGTTGGCTGAAGCTTTCTTT. Amino acid sequence: CSVYRQGRLAEAFF.

CDR3 nucleotides: TGTGCCAGTAGTATTGGGTTCCCCGGGGAGCTGTTTTTT. It translates to CASSIGFPGELFF. The V call is TRBV19, the J call TRBJ2-2; no reliable D call. The germline V gene encodes CDR1 LNHDA and CDR2 SQIVND (reference sequence). With 3 bases removed from V and 6 bases from J, the gap between germline ends came to 8 bases. The CDR3 sequence is 13 residues long.

This clone showed up many times. The chain combines TRBV5-1 with TRBJ2-3; tentative D call: TRBD2 (6 bases). V lost 0 bases and J 2 bases, leaving 16 bases between the germline ends. The CDR3 runs to 17 residues. The germline gives CDR1 SGHRS, CDR2 YFSETQ. CDR3 sequence reads: CASSLARIAAFTDTQYF. Here the CDR3 DNA reads TGCGCCAGCAGCTTGGCGCGGATAGCGGCTTTCACAGATACGCAGTATTTT.

About this clone itself: Possible read error: a much larger clone is one base away. At the DNA level, this CDR3 is encoded by other sequences in the same sample as well. The J gene is TRBJ1-2, the V gene TRBV2; 7 bases agree with TRBD1. The ends lost 8 bases at V and 8 bases at J; junction bases unmatched: 11. Germline V gene sequence: CDR1 SNHLY, CDR2 FYNNEI. The CDR3 covers 13 residues. CDR3 sequence: CASGEDRVGGYTF. CDR3 sequence (DNA): TGTGCCAGCGGCGAAGACAGGGTTGGCGGCTACACCTTC.

The rearrangement links TRBV5-5 to TRBJ2-5; possibly TRBD1 or TRBD2 for D (6 bases each). V was trimmed by 5 bases and J by 5 bases, leaving 16 bases between them. The CDR3 extends over 14 amino acids. Per the germline V gene, CDR1 is SGHKS and CDR2 is YYEKEE (reference sequence). CDR3 in amino acids: CASRFLGGMETQYF. CDR3 bases: TGTGCCAGCAGATTTCTGGGGGGCATGGAGACCCAGTACTTC.

By its share, this clone is medium-sized. The chain joins TRBV18 to TRBJ1-1; TRBD1 might be the D (5 bases). Looked up from germline, CDR1 is KGHSH and CDR2 is LQKENI. V was shortened by 2 bases and J by 10 bases, with 11 bases between the two germline ends. The CDR3 sequence is 12 residues long. The CDR3 is CASSPSSQGAFF. CDR3 sequence (DNA): TGTGCCAGCTCACCATCCAGTCAGGGAGCTTTCTTT.

This clone was found a few times. The chain carries TRBV4-1 and TRBJ2-3, with 12 bases fitting TRBD2. CDR1 and CDR2 from the germline V gene are MGHRA and YSYEKL. The CDR3 covers 18 residues. V shed 4 bases, J shed 0 bases, and the junction held 8 bases outside the gene matches. CDR3 residues: CASSPGLAGLPSTDTQYF. CDR3 coding DNA: TGCGCCAGCAGCCCAGGACTAGCGGGACTCCCTAGCACAGATACGCAGTATTTT.

This clone qualifies as medium-sized. V and J are TRBV7-9 and TRBJ1-2; D unclear. The ends were cut back, 1 base at V and 4 bases at J, with 16 bases in the middle. The V gene's germline CDR1 is SEHNR and CDR2 FQNEAQ (reference sequence). The CDR3 sequence is 16 residues long. The chain's CDR3 is CASSLVLVSSGYGYTF. CDR3 DNA: TGTGCCAGCAGCTTAGTTTTAGTATCGAGCGGCTATGGCTACACCTTC.

By share, this clone counts as medium-sized. The genes are TRBV7-2 and TRBJ2-7, with unresolved D. Trimming pared 3 bases from V and 7 bases from J, leaving 10 bases between. CDR3 size: 12 residues. CDR1 SGHTA and CDR2 FQGNSA come from the germline V gene. This CDR3 is CASSFGYGEQYF. For the CDR3, the DNA is TGTGCCAGCAGCTTTGGTTACGGGGAGCAGTACTTC.

The J gene is TRBJ2-7, the V gene TRBV6-5, with 9 bases matching TRBD1. The V and J ends lost 3 bases and 5 bases, in that order; junction bases with no gene match: 5. This CDR3 spans 14 amino acids. Germline CDR1 is MNHEY and CDR2 is SVGAGI. This chain's CDR3 is CASSYGTGRNEQYF. CDR3 nucleotide sequence: TGTGCCAGCAGTTATGGGACAGGGCGGAACGAGCAGTACTTC.

This clone has only a few counts. The rearrangement joins TRBV6-1 to TRBJ1-1, with D possibly matching TRBD1 (5 bases). V lost 7 bases, J lost 5 bases, and 20 bases lay in between. This CDR3 spans 15 amino acids. Germline V lookup: CDR1 MNHNS, CDR2 SASEGT. In DNA form, the CDR3 reads TGTGCCAGCAAAGGAAAGGGGTGGATGTGGACTGAAGCTTTCTTT. Its translation: CASKGKGWMWTEAFF.

This clone was observed many times. This chain connects TRBV18 to TRBJ1-3; D gene unclear. CDR1 is KGHSH and CDR2 is LQKENI in the germline V gene. The CDR3 extends over 16 amino acids. V was trimmed by 3 bases and J by 0 bases, leaving 12 bases between them. In DNA, the CDR3 is TGTGCCAGCTCACCCTCGGGCCGAACCTCTGGAAACACCATATATTTT. Residues: CASSPSGRTSGNTIYF.

V and J are TRBV7-9 and TRBJ1-2; 7 bases line up with TRBD1. The V and J ends lost 4 bases and 4 bases, in that order; junction bases with no gene match: 3. Germline V gene data show CDR1 as SEHNR and CDR2 as FQNEAQ (reference sequence). CDR3 length: 13 amino acids. The CDR3: CASSSGQVYGYTF. Written as DNA, the CDR3 is TGTGCCAGCAGCTCTGGACAGGTCTATGGCTACACCTTC.

This clone was seen a handful of times. The chain uses TRBV9 and TRBJ2-3; D might be TRBD1 (5 bases). The CDR3 extends over 15 amino acids. CDR1 SGDLS and CDR2 YYNGEE come from the germline V gene. V shed 4 bases and J shed 1 base, with 13 bases lying between them. The CDR3 spells CASSTVLGGTDTQYF. The CDR3 DNA reads as TGTGCCAGCAGCACTGTTTTAGGGGGCACAGATACGCAGTATTTT.

In this sample, this clone turned up a few times. V gene TRBV6-1 combines with J gene TRBJ2-7; D is possibly TRBD1 (6 bases). The CDR3 is made up of 13 amino acids. Germline CDR1 reads MNHNS; CDR2 reads SASEGT. V was clipped by 4 bases and J by 4 bases, with 11 bases between them. CDR3 protein: CASSAARGYEQYF. CDR3 in DNA: TGTGCCAGCAGTGCGGCCAGGGGTTACGAGCAGTACTTC.

This clone has only one observation. The chain carries TRBV5-1 and TRBJ2-2; 10 nucleotides agree with TRBD2. CDR1 is SGHRS and CDR2 is YFSETQ in the germline V gene. The CDR3 covers 18 residues. J lost 2 bases, V lost 1 base, and 8 bases had no gene match. In DNA form, the CDR3 reads TGCGCCAGCAGCTTGCTCTCCGGACTAGCGGTTAACACCGGGGAGCTGTTTTTT. It is translated as CASSLLSGLAVNTGELFF. The full variable domain, with the rest looked up from reference TRBV5-1 and TRBJ2-2, is KAGVTQTPRYLIKTRGQQVTLSCSPISGHRSVSWYQQTPGQGLQFLFEYFSETQRNKGNFPGRFSGRQFSNSRSEMNVSTLELGDSALYLCASSLLSGLAVNTGELFFGEGSRLTVL.

This clone was recorded at least ten times. The chain uses TRBV7-2 and TRBJ2-7; 9 bases line up with TRBD2. After removal of 1 base from V and 3 bases from J, the junction contained 4 bases not matched to a gene. This CDR3 contains 15 residues. From germline, CDR1 is SGHTA and CDR2 FQGNSA. The CDR3 region has the DNA TGTGCCAGCAGCTTAGGAGCGGGGGGCGTCTACGAGCAGTACTTC. Its protein is CASSLGAGGVYEQYF.

The chain carries TRBV6-5 and TRBJ1-2; 8 nucleotides line up with TRBD1. CDR1 and CDR2 from the germline V gene are MNHEY and SVGAGI. The CDR3 has 15 residues. V shed 4 bases and J 6 bases; nucleotides not matched to a gene: 10. This CDR3 is CASSSRQGTYHGYTF. For the CDR3, the DNA is TGTGCCAGCAGTTCACGACAGGGGACGTACCATGGCTACACCTTC.